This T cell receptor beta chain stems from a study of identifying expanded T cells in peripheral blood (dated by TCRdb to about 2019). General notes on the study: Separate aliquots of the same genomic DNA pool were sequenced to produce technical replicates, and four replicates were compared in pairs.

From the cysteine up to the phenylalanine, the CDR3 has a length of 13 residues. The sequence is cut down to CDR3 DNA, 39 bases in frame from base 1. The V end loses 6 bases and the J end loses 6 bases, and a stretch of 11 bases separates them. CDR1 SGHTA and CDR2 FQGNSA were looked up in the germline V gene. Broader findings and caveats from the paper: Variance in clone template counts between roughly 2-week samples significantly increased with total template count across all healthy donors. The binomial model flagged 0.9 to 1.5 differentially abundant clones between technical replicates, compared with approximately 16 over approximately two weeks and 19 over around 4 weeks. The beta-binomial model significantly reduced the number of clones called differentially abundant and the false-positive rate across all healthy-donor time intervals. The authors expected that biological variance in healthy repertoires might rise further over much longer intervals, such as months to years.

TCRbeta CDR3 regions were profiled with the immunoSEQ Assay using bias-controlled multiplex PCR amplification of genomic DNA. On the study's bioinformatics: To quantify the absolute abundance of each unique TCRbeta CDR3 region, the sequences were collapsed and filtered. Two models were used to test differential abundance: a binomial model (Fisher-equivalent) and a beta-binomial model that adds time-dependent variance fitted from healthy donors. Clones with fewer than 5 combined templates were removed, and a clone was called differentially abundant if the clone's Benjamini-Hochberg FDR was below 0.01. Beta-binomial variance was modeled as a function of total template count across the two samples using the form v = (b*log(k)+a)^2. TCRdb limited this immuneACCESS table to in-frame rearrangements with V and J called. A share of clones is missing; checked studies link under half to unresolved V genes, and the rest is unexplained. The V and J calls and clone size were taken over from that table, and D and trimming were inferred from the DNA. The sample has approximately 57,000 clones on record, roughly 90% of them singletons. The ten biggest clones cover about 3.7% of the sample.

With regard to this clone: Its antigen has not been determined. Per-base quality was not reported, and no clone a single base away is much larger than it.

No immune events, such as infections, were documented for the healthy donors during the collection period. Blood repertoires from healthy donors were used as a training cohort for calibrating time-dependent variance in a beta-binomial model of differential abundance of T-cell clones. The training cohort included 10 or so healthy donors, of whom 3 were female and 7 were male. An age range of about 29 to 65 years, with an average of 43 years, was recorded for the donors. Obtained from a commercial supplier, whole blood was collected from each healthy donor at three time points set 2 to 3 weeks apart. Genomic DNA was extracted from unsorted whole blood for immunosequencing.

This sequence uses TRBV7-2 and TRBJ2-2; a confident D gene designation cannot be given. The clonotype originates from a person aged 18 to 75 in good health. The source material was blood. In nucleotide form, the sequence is TGTGCCAGCAGAGTAAGAGACGCCGGGGAGCTGTTTTTT. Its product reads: CASRVRDAGELFF.